This T cell receptor (beta chain) emerged from a study of early T cells in non-severe SARS-CoV-2 infection. In its sample, this clonotype was seen a few times. The CDR3 covers 14 residues. Per germline, CDR1 MNHNY and CDR2 SVGAGI (reference sequence). V lost 9 bases and J 2 bases, leaving 13 bases between the germline ends. Individual cDNA molecules were tagged with unique molecular identifiers. TCRdb recomputed calls from the 5' RACE reads with MiXCR, one row per CDR3 protein. The table records about 110,000 distinct CDR3 sequences, roughly 12% of them present only once. The sequence was obtained from an adult who was a healthcare worker with PCR-confirmed SARS-CoV-2 infection or an uninfected control (not recorded which). The V gene is TRBV6-6, the J gene TRBJ2-2, with D unclear. Material: whole blood, obtained at baseline. The CDR3: CASAGTPNTGELFF. As DNA, the CDR3 is TGTGCCAGTGCCGGCACACCTAACACCGGGGAGCTGTTTTTT.